The rows below give T cell receptor beta chains drawn from one sample of a study of shared clonotypes between healthy human individuals. Assay used: immunoSEQ multiplex PCR; TCRdb lists only in-frame clones, some missing. This sample has around 2,000,000 clones, with less than 95% found just once. Material: naive CD8+ T cells sorted from blood. The receptors stem from a man between 18 and 29 years old in good health. CDR3s include the opening cysteine and the closing phenylalanine or tryptophan. D genes are given only for firm matches. Not all rows give a size; the values are once, few, many and, for expanded clones, a class.

J gene: TRBJ2-7
clone size: .
D gene: TRBD1
V gene: TRBV28
CDR3 DNA: TGTGCCAGCACAGGACAGGAAACCTACGAGCAGTACTTC
CDR3 protein: CASTGQETYEQYF

J gene: TRBJ2-7
clone size: .
D gene: .
V gene: TRBV11-2
CDR3 DNA: TGTGCCAGCAGCCCCCGGGGGTCCTACGAGCAGTACTTC
CDR3 protein: CASSPRGSYEQYF

J gene: TRBJ1-2
clone size: .
D gene: TRBD1
V gene: TRBV6-6
CDR3 DNA: TGTGCCAGCAGTTCCCTGACAGGGGGTAACTATGGCTACACCTTC
CDR3 protein: CASSSLTGGNYGYTF

J gene: TRBJ1-4
clone size: .
D gene: .
V gene: TRBV5-1
CDR3 DNA: TGCGCCAGCAGCCCACGACACCCAACGGACGAAAAACTGTTTTTT
CDR3 protein: CASSPRHPTDEKLFF

J gene: TRBJ2-1
clone size: .
D gene: .
V gene: TRBV4-1
CDR3 DNA: TGCGCCAGCAGCCTCGCTGCTGGACTAGGGGGGCACAATGAGCAGTTCTTC
CDR3 protein: CASSLAAGLGGHNEQFF

J gene: TRBJ2-7
clone size: .
D gene: TRBD2
V gene: TRBV7-9
CDR3 DNA: TGTGCCAGCAGCCCGCCGGGCGGGAGCTACGAGCAGTACTTC
CDR3 protein: CASSPPGGSYEQYF

J gene: TRBJ1-3
clone size: .
D gene: .
V gene: TRBV5-1
CDR3 DNA: TGCGCCAGCCTCCATACCAATAATTCGATAAACTGGTACACCATATATTTT
CDR3 protein: CASLHTNNSINWYTIYF

J gene: TRBJ2-7
clone size: .
D gene: TRBD2
V gene: TRBV7-9
CDR3 DNA: TGTGCCAGCAGCTCCCCTTTGGTAGCGGGGGTCCACGAGCAGTACTTC
CDR3 protein: CASSSPLVAGVHEQYF

J gene: TRBJ1-1
clone size: few
D gene: .
V gene: TRBV5-1
CDR3 DNA: TGCGCCAGCAGCTTCCAAGGGACTGAAGCTTTCTTT
CDR3 protein: CASSFQGTEAFF

J gene: TRBJ2-5
clone size: .
D gene: .
V gene: TRBV28
CDR3 DNA: TGTGCCAGCAGTTTATCCACAGGGTCCCAAGAGACCCAGTACTTC
CDR3 protein: CASSLSTGSQETQYF

J gene: TRBJ2-3
clone size: .
D gene: .
V gene: TRBV4-1
CDR3 DNA: TGCGCCAGCAGCCAAGATCCGCCAGGGGGGGAGGCAGATACGCAGTATTTT
CDR3 protein: CASSQDPPGGEADTQYF

J gene: TRBJ1-1
clone size: few
D gene: .
V gene: TRBV7-2
CDR3 DNA: TGTGCCAGCAGCTCCTTTGGTGAAGCTTTCTTT
CDR3 protein: CASSSFGEAFF

J gene: TRBJ2-3
clone size: many
D gene: .
V gene: TRBV15
CDR3 DNA: TGTGCCACCAGCAGCCCATTGGGGGCGTCAGATACGCAGTATTTT
CDR3 protein: CATSSPLGASDTQYF

J gene: TRBJ1-2
clone size: .
D gene: .
V gene: TRBV4-1
CDR3 DNA: TGCGCCAGCAGCCCAAAGGACGGTGGTGGCTATGGCTACACCTTC
CDR3 protein: CASSPKDGGGYGYTF

J gene: TRBJ2-3
clone size: .
D gene: TRBD2
V gene: TRBV27
CDR3 DNA: TGTGCCAGCAGTTTCCTACAGACTAGCGGGGGGACAGATACGCAGTATTTT
CDR3 protein: CASSFLQTSGGTDTQYF

J gene: TRBJ1-1
clone size: many
D gene: .
V gene: TRBV5-1
CDR3 DNA: TGCGCCAGCAGCGTGGGACACCGAGTAATGAACACTGAAGCTTTCTTT
CDR3 protein: CASSVGHRVMNTEAFF

J gene: TRBJ2-1
clone size: .
D gene: .
V gene: TRBV11-2
CDR3 DNA: TGTGCCAGCAGCACATCGGGCTGGGGGGCCTACAATGAGCAGTTCTTC
CDR3 protein: CASSTSGWGAYNEQFF

J gene: TRBJ2-1
clone size: .
D gene: TRBD2
V gene: TRBV28
CDR3 DNA: TGTGCCAGCAGCGCCCCACGGAGCGGGGGGGGTTATGAGCAGTTCTTC
CDR3 protein: CASSAPRSGGGYEQFF

J gene: TRBJ2-7
clone size: .
D gene: TRBD1
V gene: TRBV10-3
CDR3 DNA: TGTGCCATCAGTGAGGCCGGGACAGACTACTACGAGCAGTACTTC
CDR3 protein: CAISEAGTDYYEQYF

J gene: TRBJ1-4
clone size: .
D gene: .
V gene: TRBV5-1
CDR3 DNA: TGCGCCAGCAGCTTGTCAAGTGTTGGGGGAGCTAATGAAAAACTGTTTTTT
CDR3 protein: CASSLSSVGGANEKLFF

J gene: TRBJ2-2
clone size: .
D gene: TRBD1
V gene: TRBV25-1
CDR3 DNA: TGTGCCAGCAGTGTCCCGACAGGGCCGAACACCGGGGAGCTGTTTTTT
CDR3 protein: CASSVPTGPNTGELFF

J gene: TRBJ2-7
clone size: .
D gene: TRBD1
V gene: TRBV27
CDR3 DNA: TGTGCCAGCAGTCGATTAACCGGGACAGGGGCTACCTACGAGCAGTACTTC
CDR3 protein: CASSRLTGTGATYEQYF

J gene: TRBJ1-3
clone size: .
D gene: TRBD1
V gene: TRBV4-1
CDR3 DNA: TGCGCCAGCGGCTTTCCAGGAGGGACAGGTGGGGACACCATATATTTT
CDR3 protein: CASGFPGGTGGDTIYF

J gene: TRBJ1-1
clone size: .
D gene: .
V gene: TRBV11-2
CDR3 DNA: TGTGCCAGCAGCTTAGTTGGCTTGAACACTGAAGCTTTCTTT
CDR3 protein: CASSLVGLNTEAFF

J gene: TRBJ2-3
clone size: .
D gene: .
V gene: TRBV7-3
CDR3 DNA: TGTGCCAGCAGCCACGCTCTCGGACAGAAAAGCACAGATACGCAGTATTTT
CDR3 protein: CASSHALGQKSTDTQYF

J gene: TRBJ1-1
clone size: once
D gene: .
V gene: TRBV6-6
CDR3 DNA: TGTGCCAGCAGTGGAATGAACACTGAAGCTTTCTTT
CDR3 protein: CASSGMNTEAFF

J gene: TRBJ1-1
clone size: .
D gene: .
V gene: TRBV15
CDR3 DNA: TGTGCCACCAGCAGAGATAGAGGCACTGAAGCTTTCTTT
CDR3 protein: CATSRDRGTEAFF

J gene: TRBJ2-5
clone size: .
D gene: TRBD2
V gene: TRBV9
CDR3 DNA: TGTGCCAGCAGCCTAGGGACTAGCGGACAAGTGGAGACCCAGTACTTC
CDR3 protein: CASSLGTSGQVETQYF

J gene: TRBJ2-3
clone size: .
D gene: .
V gene: TRBV18
CDR3 DNA: TGTGCCAGCTCACCAGTCTCAGCGGGTAGCACAGATACGCAGTATTTT
CDR3 protein: CASSPVSAGSTDTQYF

J gene: TRBJ2-5
clone size: .
D gene: .
V gene: TRBV4-1
CDR3 DNA: TGCGCCAGCAGCCAAGGGCCGGGTAGTCCAGAGACCCAGTACTTC
CDR3 protein: CASSQGPGSPETQYF

J gene: TRBJ1-5
clone size: .
D gene: .
V gene: TRBV5-4
CDR3 DNA: TGTGCCAGCAGCCCAACGACGGCCCTAACGACATACAATCAGCCCCAGCATTTT
CDR3 protein: CASSPTTALTTYNQPQHF

J gene: TRBJ2-7
clone size: .
D gene: .
V gene: TRBV5-6
CDR3 DNA: TGTGCCAGCAGCCTTGAGGGGTTTCGGTACTACGAGCAGTACTTC
CDR3 protein: CASSLEGFRYYEQYF

J gene: TRBJ2-3
clone size: .
D gene: .
V gene: TRBV9
CDR3 DNA: TGTGCCAGCAGCGTAGAGACGGGCACTGGCACAGATACGCAGTATTTT
CDR3 protein: CASSVETGTGTDTQYF

J gene: TRBJ2-7
clone size: once
D gene: .
V gene: TRBV11-3
CDR3 DNA: TGTGCCAGCAGCCTCCAGGGCGGGGAGCAGTACTTC
CDR3 protein: CASSLQGGEQYF